The sequence of this TCR beta chain was determined in a study of control samples from healthy donors and cancer patients. TCRdb's copy holds only in-frame clones and misses some; the assay was immunoSEQ multiplex PCR. The sample contains some 80,000 clones, nearly 90% of which appear only once. The CDR3 is made up of 15 amino acids. Germline loops: CDR1 MNHEY, CDR2 SVGEGT. V lost 0 bases and J 1 base, leaving 7 bases between the germline ends. A few counts support this clone. The source is a man aged 50 to 60 in good health. This chain uses TRBV6-2 or TRBV6-3 with TRBJ1-3; D is unresolved. Specimen: blood. In DNA form, the CDR3 reads TGTGCCAGCAGTTACTCGCGGGATTCTGGAAACACCATATATTTT. Protein sequence: CASSYSRDSGNTIYF.